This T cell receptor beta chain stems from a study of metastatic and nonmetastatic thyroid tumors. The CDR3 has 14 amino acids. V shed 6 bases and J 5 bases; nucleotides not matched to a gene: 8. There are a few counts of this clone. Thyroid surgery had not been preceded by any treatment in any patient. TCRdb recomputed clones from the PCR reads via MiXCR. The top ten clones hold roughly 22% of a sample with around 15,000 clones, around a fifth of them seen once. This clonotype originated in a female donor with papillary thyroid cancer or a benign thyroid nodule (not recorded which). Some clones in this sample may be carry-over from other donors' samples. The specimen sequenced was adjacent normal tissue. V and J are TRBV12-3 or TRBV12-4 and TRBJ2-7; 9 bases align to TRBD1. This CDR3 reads CASSQGQGAHEQYF. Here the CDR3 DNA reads TGTGCCAGCAGCCAGGGACAGGGTGCCCACGAGCAGTACTTC.